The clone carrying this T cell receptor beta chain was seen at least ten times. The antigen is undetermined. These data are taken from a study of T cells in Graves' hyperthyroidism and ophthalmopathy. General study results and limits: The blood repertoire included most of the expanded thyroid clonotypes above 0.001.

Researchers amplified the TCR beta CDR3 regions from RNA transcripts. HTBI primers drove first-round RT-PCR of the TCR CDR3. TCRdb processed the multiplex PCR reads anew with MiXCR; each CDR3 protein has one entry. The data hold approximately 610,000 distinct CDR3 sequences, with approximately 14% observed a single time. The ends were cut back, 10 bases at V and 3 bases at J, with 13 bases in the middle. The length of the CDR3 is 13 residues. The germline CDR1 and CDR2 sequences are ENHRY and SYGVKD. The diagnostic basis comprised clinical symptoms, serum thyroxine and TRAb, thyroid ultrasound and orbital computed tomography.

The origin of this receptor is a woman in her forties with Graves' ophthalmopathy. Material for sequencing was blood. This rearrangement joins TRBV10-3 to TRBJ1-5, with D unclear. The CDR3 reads CATSSRPNQPQHF. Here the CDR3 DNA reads TGTGCCACCAGCAGTAGGCCCAATCAGCCCCAGCATTTT.